A selection of T cell receptor beta chains follows, all from one sample in a study of blood T cells in healthy people across ages. Using its own MiXCR run on the 5' RACE reads, TCRdb lists one record per CDR3 protein. The profile shows 1.8 million or so distinct CDR3 sequences, about 39% of them singletons. Source material: blood. Receptors originate from a human donor in good health. CDR3s include the opening cysteine and the closing phenylalanine or tryptophan. Fields, in order: CDR3 length, V gene, D gene, clone size, J gene, CDR3 protein, CDR3 DNA. The D gene is left open where the match is weak. Clone size, where shown, is once, few, many, or a class for clones that have expanded.

>15|TRBV20-1|.|.|TRBJ1-2
CSARDRDRGPYGYTF
TGCAGTGCTAGAGACCGGGACCGCGGACCCTATGGCTACACCTTC
>14|TRBV4-2|.|.|TRBJ1-2
CASSLSVGNYGYTF
TGTGCCAGCAGCCTTTCGGTTGGGAACTATGGCTACACCTTC
>16|TRBV19|TRBD1|.|TRBJ1-5
CASSIERTGDNQPQHF
TGTGCCAGTAGTATAGAAAGGACAGGCGACAATCAGCCCCAGCATTTT
>14|TRBV19|.|.|TRBJ2-7
CASSISGTHYEQYF
TGTGCCAGTAGTATCTCTGGGACACACTACGAGCAGTACTTC
>14|TRBV28|TRBD1|.|TRBJ1-2
CASTPGQPLYGYTF
TGTGCCAGCACCCCGGGACAGCCTTTATATGGCTACACCTTC
>14|TRBV6-2/TRBV6-3|.|few|TRBJ1-2
CASSYQGGVNGYTF
TGTGCCAGCAGTTATCAGGGTGGAGTGAATGGCTACACCTTC
>15|TRBV20-1|.|.|TRBJ1-5
CSARGGLGEDQPQHF
TGCAGTGCTAGGGGTGGTTTGGGGGAAGATCAACCCCAGCATTTT
>14|TRBV19|TRBD1|.|TRBJ1-4
CASSIDREVEKLFF
TGTGCCAGTAGTATCGACAGGGAGGTCGAAAAACTGTTTTTT
>14|TRBV5-1|.|.|TRBJ2-5
CASSLSGEGETQYF
TGCGCCAGCAGCTTGTCAGGGGAAGGGGAGACCCAGTACTTC
>17|TRBV20-1|TRBD2|.|TRBJ2-3
CSARVGLAGGRYDTQYF
TGCAGTGCTAGAGTAGGGCTAGCGGGGGGGCGTTATGATACGCAGTATTTT